These 13 T cell receptor beta chains originate from one sample sequenced in a study of cytomegalovirus exposure and HLA in healthy donors listed by TCRdb under 2017. Library preparation was by the immunoSEQ multiplex PCR assay. Not all clones reach the TCRdb copy of this immuneACCESS table, which keeps in-frame sequences only. Checked studies attribute under half of the gap to unresolved V genes and leave the rest unexplained. The table for this sample lists 200,000 to 250,000 clones; roughly 87% of them were counted only once. The biggest ten clones account for roughly 2% of the sample. Input material: PBMCs. These receptors all stem from a woman aged 18-29 years in good health and CMV-seropositive.

The chain couples TRBV5-5 to TRBJ2-7, with TRBD1 identical over 9 bases. This CDR3 contains 16 residues. CDR1 SGHKS and CDR2 YYEKEE come from the germline V gene (reference sequence). Trimming at V came to 6 bases and at J to 3 bases, leaving 13 bases not matched to a gene. The CDR3 nucleotides are TGTGCCAGCACCACTCCCAAGGGGACAGGGCACTACGAGCAGTACTTC. This encodes CASTTPKGTGHYEQYF. The full variable domain, completed using reference TRBV5-5 and TRBJ2-7, is DAGVTQSPTHLIKTRGQQVTLRCSPISGHKSVSWYQQVLGQGPQFIFQYYEKEERGRGNFPDRFSARQFPNYSSELNVNALLLGDSALYLCASTTPKGTGHYEQYFGPGTRLTVT.

This chain links TRBV27 with TRBJ2-1; possibly TRBD2 for D (5 bases). The CDR3 has 17 amino acids. In germline, CDR1 is MNHEY, CDR2 SMNVEV (reference sequence). V was pared by 3 bases and J by 1 base, with 16 bases between. The CDR3 DNA follows: TGTGCCAGCAGTTTTGAAGTGGCGGGTAGATCCTACAATGAGCAGTTCTTC. This translates into CASSFEVAGRSYNEQFF.

This clone appeared a single time. The chain links TRBV27 to TRBJ2-3, with a weak D call TRBD1 (5 bases). Germline V gene lookup returns CDR1 MNHEY and CDR2 SMNVEV (reference sequence). The CDR3 spans 14 residues. V gave up 5 bases and J gave up 1 base, with 10 bases separating them. CDR3 coding DNA: TGTGCCAGCAGTACTCTCAGGGGCACAGATACGCAGTATTTT. Its translation is CASSTLRGTDTQYF.

The chain uses TRBV18 and TRBJ2-1; D not resolved. With 2 bases removed from V and 4 bases from J, the gap between germline ends came to 15 bases. Germline V CDR1 and CDR2: KGHSH, LQKENI. CDR3 size: 16 residues. DNA of the CDR3: TGTGCCAGCTCACCATACGTGGCGGATCCTTACAATGAGCAGTTCTTC. Encoded protein: CASSPYVADPYNEQFF.

The count of this clone is one. The genes are TRBV5-4 and TRBJ2-5; weak D call: TRBD2 (6 bases). This CDR3 comprises 14 residues. Between the trimmed V and J ends, which lost 0 bases and 3 bases, there was a span of 9 bases. Germline lookup yields CDR1 SGHNT and CDR2 YYREEE (reference sequence). CDR3 protein: CASSLVGGEETQYF. CDR3 bases: TGTGCCAGCAGCTTGGTTGGAGGGGAAGAGACCCAGTACTTC. The full variable domain, its missing parts supplied by reference TRBV5-4 and TRBJ2-5, is ETGVTQSPTHLIKTRGQQVTLRCSSQSGHNTVSWYQQALGQGPQFIFQYYREEENGRGNFPPRFSGLQFPNYSSELNVNALELDDSALYLCASSLVGGEETQYFGPGTRLLVL.

The V gene is TRBV7-9, the J gene TRBJ2-7; D is undetermined. V was cut by 1 base and J by 4 bases, with 14 bases left in between. Germline CDR1 is SEHNR and CDR2 is FQNEAQ (reference sequence). The CDR3 runs to 15 residues. Here the CDR3 reads CASSLDLGVSYEQYF. In DNA, the CDR3 is TGTGCCAGCAGCTTAGATCTCGGAGTGTCTTACGAGCAGTACTTC.

The sample holds a few counts of this clone. The rearrangement joins TRBV28 to TRBJ2-7; 14 bases are shared with TRBD2. Germline values: CDR1 MDHEN, CDR2 SYDVKM. V was clipped by 2 bases and J by 3 bases; unmatched bases: 6. This CDR3 is built from 17 residues. The CDR3, as DNA: TGTGCCAGCAGTTTAGGGACTAGCGGGAGCGATGTCTACGAGCAGTACTTC. Amino acids: CASSLGTSGSDVYEQYF.

The rearrangement links TRBV28 to TRBJ2-1; D gene unclear. The V gene's germline CDR1 is MDHEN and CDR2 SYDVKM. This CDR3 contains 14 residues. Trimming took 8 bases from V and 6 from J, leaving 17 bases between them. In DNA, the CDR3 is TGTGCCAGCGGTCGTAGCCCCAATCCCAATGAGCAGTTCTTC. This gives the protein CASGRSPNPNEQFF.

This clone appeared a single time. The chain has TRBV5-6 and TRBJ1-1; D is uncertain. V shed 0 bases and J shed 7 bases, with 7 bases lying between them. Germline loops: CDR1 SGHDT, CDR2 YYEEEE. The CDR3 consists of 12 residues. CDR3 amino acids: CASSLARDEAFF. The DNA for the CDR3 is TGTGCCAGCAGCTTGGCCCGGGATGAAGCTTTCTTT.

This rearrangement joins TRBV19 to TRBJ2-3; maybe TRBD2 (5 bases). Germline V gives CDR1 LNHDA, CDR2 SQIVND (reference sequence). This CDR3 comprises 15 residues. The V gene lost 3 bases and the J gene lost 0 bases, with 10 bases spanning the gap. CDR3 DNA: TGTGCCAGTAGTATCCAGCGGTCAAGCACAGATACGCAGTATTTT. It translates to CASSIQRSSTDTQYF. Variable domain in full (rest from reference TRBV19 and TRBJ2-3): DGGITQSPKYLFRKEGQNVTLSCEQNLNHDAMYWYRQDPGQGLRLIYYSQIVNDFQKGDIAEGYSVSREKKESFPLTVTSAQKNPTAFYLCASSIQRSSTDTQYFGPGTRLTVL.

The chain has TRBV5-1 and TRBJ1-3, with D uncertain. Trimming pared 2 bases from V and 0 bases from J, leaving 3 bases between. CDR3 size: 13 residues. Germline V gene sequence: CDR1 SGHRS, CDR2 YFSETQ. This chain's CDR3 is CASSFNSGNTIYF. The DNA for the CDR3 is TGCGCCAGCAGCTTCAACTCTGGAAACACCATATATTTT. Complete variable domain (other parts from reference TRBV5-1 and TRBJ1-3): KAGVTQTPRYLIKTRGQQVTLSCSPISGHRSVSWYQQTPGQGLQFLFEYFSETQRNKGNFPGRFSGRQFSNSRSEMNVSTLELGDSALYLCASSFNSGNTIYFGEGSWLTVV.

V usage is TRBV15 and J usage is TRBJ2-6; perhaps TRBD1 as D (5 bases). The CDR3 is made up of 15 amino acids. The ends were cut back, 10 bases at V and 2 bases at J, with 15 bases in the middle. Germline assignment: CDR1 LNHNV and CDR2 YYDKDF (reference sequence). The CDR3 DNA reads TGTGCCATTTCGACCACAGGAACTGGGGCCAACGTCCTGACTTTC. Translated, it gives CAISTTGTGANVLTF.

This chain links TRBV9 with TRBJ2-3; TRBD2 matches 12 bases. V lost 3 bases to trimming and J lost 4 bases; unmatched junction nucleotides: 6. This CDR3 is 16 amino acids long. Germline CDR1 and CDR2: SGDLS and YYNGEE. The CDR3 bases are TGTGCCAGCAGCGAGGGACTAGCGGGTGGGGCAGATACGCAGTATTTT. This gives the protein CASSEGLAGGADTQYF.